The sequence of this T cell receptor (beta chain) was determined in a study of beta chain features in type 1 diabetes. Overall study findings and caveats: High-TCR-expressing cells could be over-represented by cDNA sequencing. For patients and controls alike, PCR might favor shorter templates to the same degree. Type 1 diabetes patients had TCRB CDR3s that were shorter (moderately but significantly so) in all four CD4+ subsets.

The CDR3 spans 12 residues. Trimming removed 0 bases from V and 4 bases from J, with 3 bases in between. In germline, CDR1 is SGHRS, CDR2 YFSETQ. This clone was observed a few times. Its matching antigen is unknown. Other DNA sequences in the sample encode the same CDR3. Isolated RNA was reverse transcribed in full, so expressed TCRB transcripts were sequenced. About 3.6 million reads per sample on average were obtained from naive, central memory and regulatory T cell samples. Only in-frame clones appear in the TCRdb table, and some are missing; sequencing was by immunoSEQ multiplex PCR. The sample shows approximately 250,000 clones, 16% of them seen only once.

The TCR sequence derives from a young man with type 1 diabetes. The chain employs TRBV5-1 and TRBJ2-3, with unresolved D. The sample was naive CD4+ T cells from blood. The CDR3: CASSLEADTQYF. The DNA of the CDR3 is TGCGCCAGCAGCTTGGAGGCAGATACGCAGTATTTT.